This T cell receptor (beta chain) derives from a study of CD8 T cells in Susac syndrome. cDNA came from about 0.5 to 1 ug RNA primed by random hexamers. Amplification of TCR beta CDR3 spanned 54 Vbeta and 13 Jbeta via immunoSEQ multiplex PCR. MiXCR, applied by TCRdb to the immunoSEQ multiplex PCR reads, yields one record per CDR3 protein. The sample contains about 200,000 distinct CDR3 sequences, over 90% of which appear only once. In germline, CDR1 is DFQATT, CDR2 SNEGSKA (reference sequence). CDR3 length: 15 residues. The J segment lost 2 bases and the V segment lost 3 bases, leaving 7 bases of the junction unmatched.

This chain joins TRBV20-1 and TRBJ2-3, with 8 bases lining up with TRBD2. The receptor was isolated from a human donor with multiple sclerosis. Sequenced input: CD4+ T cells from PBMCs. CDR3: CSARPGTRLTDTQYF. The DNA for the CDR3 is TGCAGTGCTAGGCCGGGGACTAGACTCACAGATACGCAGTATTTT.